This TCR beta chain came from a study of T cells in localized non-small cell lung cancer. Study-wide findings and caveats: Because sequencing included only one region (of the tumor), heterogeneity remains possible. The study detected a median roughly 61 of the top 100 tumor clones in adjacent lung. Exceeding tumor, uninvolved adjacent lung had the highest T cell clonality.

Trimming stripped 0 bases from V and 7 bases from J, with 0 bases between. The CDR3 loop spans 11 amino acids. CDR1 and CDR2 (germline): MNHEY, SMNVEV (reference sequence). Note on this clone: Its antigen is currently unknown.

TCRdb keeps only in-frame clones here, not all; method: immunoSEQ multiplex PCR. This table has about 39,000 clones, 70% to 80% appearing once. The receptor comes from a woman aged 35-75 years with stage II squamous cell lung carcinoma. This material consisted of PBMCs, taken before any cancer treatment. The rearrangement links TRBV27 to TRBJ2-2; D is uncertain. CDR3 coding DNA: TGTGCCAGCAGTTTATCCGGGGAGCTGTTTTTT. Its translation is CASSLSGELFF.